This T cell receptor beta chain comes out of a study of blood T cell repertoires in COVID-19. Study at large: The analysed material was cDNA or gDNA that came from T cells, B-cell-depleted T cells, or PBMCs.

Between the trimmed V and J ends, which lost 4 bases and 5 bases, there was a span of 18 bases. Germline V gene data show CDR1 as SNHLY and CDR2 as FYNNEI. The CDR3 consists of 16 residues. Profiled with immunoSEQ multiplex PCR; TCRdb holds only in-frame clones, not every one. This sample has 110,000 or so clones, with about 87% found just once. This TCR was sampled from a woman aged 45 to 65 with acute or convalescent COVID-19. Sequenced material: peripheral blood. V usage is TRBV2 and J usage is TRBJ2-1; D is possibly TRBD2 (5 bases). The CDR3 coding sequence is TGTGCCAGCAGTGGTCCTCGAGCGGAAGCAGACAATGAGCAGTTCTTC. Translated: CASSGPRAEADNEQFF.